This record covers a single TCR beta chain. Its antigen specificity is not known. No base qualities exist here, and no much larger clone lies one base off it. The data belong to a study of T cell changes during pregnancy in multiple sclerosis (dated by TCRdb to the late 2010s). Background on the whole study: The study looked at changes in the T cell repertoire across pregnancy in women with multiple sclerosis.

Preparation of the library involved the immunoSEQ multiplex PCR assay. Imported from immuneACCESS, the table was reduced by TCRdb to in-frame sequences with V and J called. These copies leave out some clones; in studies compared against another copy, an unresolved V gene accounts for under half, and the cause of the remainder is not known. This sample comprises around 97,000 clones, roughly 92% of them detected only once. 0.8% to 1% of the sample is in the top ten clones. CDR1 and CDR2 are read off the germline V gene as LGHNA and YSLEER. The CDR3 spans 15 residues, from the cysteine through the phenylalanine. Only the CDR3 region is kept as DNA, spanning 45 bases read in frame from base 1. From V the trimming removes 4 bases and from J it removes 2 bases, while the gene matches leave 8 bases of the junction unaccounted for.

Here the sequenced sample was peripheral blood, taken after pregnancy. The clonotype originates from a female donor with multiple sclerosis, enrolled in a pregnancy study. The chain joins TRBV4-3 to TRBJ2-7; 7 middle bases align to TRBD1. The base sequence is TGCGCCAGCAGCCTTCACAGGGGTGTAGCCTACGAGCAGTACTTC. Its protein reads: CASSLHRGVAYEQYF.